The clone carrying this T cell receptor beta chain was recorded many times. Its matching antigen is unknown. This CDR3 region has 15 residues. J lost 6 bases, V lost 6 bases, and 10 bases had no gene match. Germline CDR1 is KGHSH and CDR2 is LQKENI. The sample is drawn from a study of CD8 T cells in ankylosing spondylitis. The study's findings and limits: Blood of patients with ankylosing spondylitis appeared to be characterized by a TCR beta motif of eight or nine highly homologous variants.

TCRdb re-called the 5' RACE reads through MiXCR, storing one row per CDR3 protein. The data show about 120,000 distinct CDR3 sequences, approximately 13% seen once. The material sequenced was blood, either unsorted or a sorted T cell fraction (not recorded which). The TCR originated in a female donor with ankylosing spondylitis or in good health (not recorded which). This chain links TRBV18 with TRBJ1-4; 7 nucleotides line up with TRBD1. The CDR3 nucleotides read TGTGCCAGCTCCCAATCCACAGGGGTGGATGAAAAACTGTTTTTT. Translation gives CASSQSTGVDEKLFF.